Shown below are 8 T cell receptor beta chains from a single sample sequenced in a study of blood T cells in healthy people across ages. The second PCR ran about 6 to 11 cycles with a sample-barcoded 5' primer and J-beta primers. MiXCR was run by TCRdb on the 5' RACE reads, yielding one entry per CDR3 protein. The data show 600,000 to 800,000 distinct CDR3 sequences, with under 25% seen just once and 3.6% held by the top ten. Input material: blood. The receptor source for this set is a man aged 70-80 years in good health.

The chain employs TRBV12-3 or TRBV12-4 and TRBJ2-6, with D tentatively TRBD1 (5 bases). The CDR3 extends over 19 amino acids. Deletions cut 2 bases from V and 0 bases from J, with 17 bases between. This chain's CDR3 is CASSLKSQGGSSGANVLTF. CDR3 DNA: TGTGCCAGCAGTTTAAAATCCCAGGGTGGGTCCTCTGGGGCCAACGTCCTGACTTTC.

This chain connects TRBV9 to TRBJ1-2; TRBD1 might be the D (5 bases). Germline V gene lookup returns CDR1 SGDLS and CDR2 YYNGEE. The CDR3 is 16 residues long. V lost 3 bases to trimming and J lost 4 bases, with 19 bases between them. CDR3 coding DNA: TGTGCCAGCAGCGCACCCAGAGGGCAGGGAACCTATGGCTACACCTTC. Its protein is CASSAPRGQGTYGYTF. The full variable domain, rest sourced from reference TRBV9 and TRBJ1-2, is DSGVTQTPKHLITATGQRVTLRCSPRSGDLSVYWYQQSLDQGLQFLIQYYNGEERAKGNILERFSAQQFPDLHSELNLSSLELGDSALYFCASSAPRGQGTYGYTFGSGTRLTVV.

The rearrangement uses TRBV7-3 and TRBJ2-5; D is possibly TRBD1 or TRBD2 (5 bases each). Trimming took off 8 bases at V and 1 base at J, with 14 bases between the two ends. The CDR3 has 14 amino acids. Per germline, CDR1 SGHTA and CDR2 FQGTGA. In DNA, the CDR3 is TGTGCCAGCCCGGAAGGGGAGTCCCAAGAGACCCAGTACTTC. It yields the protein CASPEGESQETQYF. Combining the CDR3 with reference TRBV7-3 and TRBJ2-5 gives the whole variable domain GAGVSQTPSNKVTEKGKYVELRCDPISGHTALYWYRQSLGQGPEFLIYFQGTGAADDSGLPNDRFFAVRPEGSVSTLKIQRTERGDSAVYLCASPEGESQETQYFGPGTRLLVL.

The chain recombines TRBV20-1 with TRBJ2-7, with 10 bases matching TRBD2. J lost 3 bases, V lost 5 bases, and 7 bases had no gene match. CDR1 DFQATT and CDR2 SNEGSKA come from the germline V gene (reference sequence). This CDR3 contains 14 residues. The DNA for the CDR3 is TGCAGTGCTCCTAGCGGGAGAAAGGGCTACGAGCAGTACTTC. This gives the protein CSAPSGRKGYEQYF.

This clonotype was recorded a few times. The rearrangement links TRBV20-1 to TRBJ1-4; D is uncertain. Trimming took 5 bases from V and 4 from J, leaving 8 bases between them. The CDR3 runs 12 residues. Germline CDR1 is DFQATT and CDR2 is SNEGSKA (reference sequence). CDR3 amino acids: CSALEGNEKLFF. CDR3 DNA sequence: TGCAGTGCTCTGGAGGGTAATGAAAAACTGTTTTTT.

This chain uses TRBV28 with TRBJ2-6; weak D call: TRBD1 (6 bases). Germline V gene sequence: CDR1 MDHEN, CDR2 SYDVKM. The CDR3 is 15 residues long. V was trimmed by 4 bases and J by 4 bases, leaving 11 bases between them. CDR3 bases: TGTGCCAGCAGTTCCGCAGGGGCCGGGGCCAACGTCCTGACTTTC. It encodes CASSSAGAGANVLTF.

The chain employs TRBV7-2 and TRBJ2-5; possible D gene TRBD2, 5 bases. The germline V and J ends were trimmed by 2 bases and 2 bases, with 12 bases remaining between them. The CDR3 covers 15 residues. Per the germline V gene, CDR1 is SGHTA and CDR2 is FQGNSA. The CDR3 nucleotides read TGTGCCAGCAGCTTAAATCCGGGAACTCAAGAGACCCAGTACTTC. Protein product: CASSLNPGTQETQYF.

This clonotype was counted between two and nine times. The chain employs TRBV7-2 and TRBJ1-2; D gene uncertain. V lost 2 bases and J lost 8, with 12 bases in between. This CDR3 spans 13 amino acids. Germline V gene data show CDR1 as SGHTA and CDR2 as FQGNSA. CDR3 protein: CASSLLGSGGYTF. The CDR3 bases are TGTGCCAGCAGCTTATTAGGGTCAGGCGGCTACACCTTC.